The 6 T cell receptor beta chains reported below all come from one sample, sequenced in a study of CD8 T cells in Susac syndrome. Roughly 0.45 to 1 ug RNA was reverse transcribed with random hexamers. MiXCR, applied by TCRdb to the immunoSEQ multiplex PCR reads, yields one record per CDR3 protein. Among roughly 200,000 distinct CDR3 sequences listed, about 91% were seen once. Sequenced: CD4+ T cells from PBMCs. These receptors all come from a human donor with Susac syndrome.

The chain has TRBV20-1 and TRBJ2-3, with 11 bases lining up with TRBD1. V gave up 3 bases and J gave up 5 bases; unmatched junction bases: 4. Germline V gene sequence: CDR1 DFQATT, CDR2 SNEGSKA (reference sequence). This CDR3 is 14 amino acids long. DNA for the CDR3: TGCAGTGCTAGTTGGGACAGGGGGGAAGATACGCAGTATTTT. It translates to CSASWDRGEDTQYF.

CDR3 nucleotide sequence: TGTGCCAGCAGCGCCGGGGGCGAGCAGTTCTTC. This gives the protein CASSAGGEQFF. The chain is built from TRBV9 and TRBJ2-1; D is perhaps TRBD1 or TRBD2 (6 bases each). Deletions cut 3 bases from V and 10 bases from J, with 8 bases between. Germline CDR1 and CDR2: SGDLS and YYNGEE. The CDR3 consists of 11 residues.

V and J are TRBV2 and TRBJ1-2; D possibly corresponds to TRBD1 (6 bases). V dropped 6 bases and J dropped 6 bases, with 20 bases sitting between them. Germline assignment: CDR1 SNHLY and CDR2 FYNNEI. The CDR3 covers 15 residues. CDR3 region: CASSLNRVLGNGYTF. In nucleotides, the CDR3 is TGTGCCAGCAGCCTAAACAGGGTCCTAGGAAATGGCTACACCTTC.

V is TRBV7-2 and J is TRBJ2-7, with D possibly being TRBD2 (5 bases). Germline V gene lookup returns CDR1 SGHTA and CDR2 FQGNSA. The CDR3 consists of 15 residues. Trimming took 5 bases from V and 3 from J, leaving 17 bases between them. The CDR3 loop is CASSRFGSLSYEQYF. The CDR3 region has the DNA TGTGCCAGCAGCCGGTTTGGGAGTCTGAGCTACGAGCAGTACTTC.

CDR3 residues: CASSNGQGAGTEAFF. In nucleotides, the CDR3 is TGCGCCAGCAGCAATGGACAGGGGGCAGGGACTGAAGCTTTCTTT. The chain carries TRBV5-1 and TRBJ1-1, with 11 bases that match TRBD1. Germline assignment: CDR1 SGHRS and CDR2 YFSETQ. The trim removed 4 bases at V and 5 bases at J, leaving 7 bases unmatched. The CDR3 has 15 amino acids.

This clonotype showed up just a few times. The chain carries TRBV2 and TRBJ1-1; D is ambiguous. Germline V gene sequence: CDR1 SNHLY, CDR2 FYNNEI. V was clipped by 7 bases and J by 1 base, with 7 bases between them. The CDR3 is made up of 12 amino acids. CDR3 bases: TGTGCCAGCACGGCTGGGAACACTGAAGCTTTCTTT. Translated, it gives CASTAGNTEAFF.